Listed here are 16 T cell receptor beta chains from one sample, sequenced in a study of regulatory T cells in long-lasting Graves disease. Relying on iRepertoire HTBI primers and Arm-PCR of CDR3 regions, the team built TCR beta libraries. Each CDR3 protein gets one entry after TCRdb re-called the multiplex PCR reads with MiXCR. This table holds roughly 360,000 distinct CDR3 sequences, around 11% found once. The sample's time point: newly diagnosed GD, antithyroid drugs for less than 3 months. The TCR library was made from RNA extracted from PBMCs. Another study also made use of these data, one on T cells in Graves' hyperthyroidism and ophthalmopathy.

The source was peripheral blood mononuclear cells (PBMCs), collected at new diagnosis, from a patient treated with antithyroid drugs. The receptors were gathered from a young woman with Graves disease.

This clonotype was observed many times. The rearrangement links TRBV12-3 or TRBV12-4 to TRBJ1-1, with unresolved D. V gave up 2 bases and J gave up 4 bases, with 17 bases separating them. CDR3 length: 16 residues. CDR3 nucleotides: TGTGCCAGCAGTTTATTACCCATACAAGCTCCCACTGAAGCTTTCTTT. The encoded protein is CASSLLPIQAPTEAFF.

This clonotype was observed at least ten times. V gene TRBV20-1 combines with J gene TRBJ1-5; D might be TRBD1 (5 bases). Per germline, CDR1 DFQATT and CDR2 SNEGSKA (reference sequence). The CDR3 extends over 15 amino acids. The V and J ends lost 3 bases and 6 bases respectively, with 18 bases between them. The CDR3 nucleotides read TGCAGTGCTAGGTGGGCCGGGGGAGCGGGTCAGCCCCAGCATTTT. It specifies CSARWAGGAGQPQHF.

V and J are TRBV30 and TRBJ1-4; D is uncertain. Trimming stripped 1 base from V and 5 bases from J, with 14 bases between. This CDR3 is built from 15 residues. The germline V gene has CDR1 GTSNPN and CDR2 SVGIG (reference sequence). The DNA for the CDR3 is TGTGCCTGGAGTGAAGGGTTTGGAGGGAATGAAAAACTGTTTTTT. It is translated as CAWSEGFGGNEKLFF.

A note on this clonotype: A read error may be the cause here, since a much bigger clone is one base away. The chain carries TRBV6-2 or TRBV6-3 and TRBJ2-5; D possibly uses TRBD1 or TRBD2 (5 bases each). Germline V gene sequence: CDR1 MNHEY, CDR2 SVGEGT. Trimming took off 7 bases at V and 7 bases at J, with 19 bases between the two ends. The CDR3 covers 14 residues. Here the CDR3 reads CASTRTRGKGTQYF. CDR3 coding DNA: TGTGCCAGCACTAGAACTAGGGGCAAAGGGACCCAGTACTTC.

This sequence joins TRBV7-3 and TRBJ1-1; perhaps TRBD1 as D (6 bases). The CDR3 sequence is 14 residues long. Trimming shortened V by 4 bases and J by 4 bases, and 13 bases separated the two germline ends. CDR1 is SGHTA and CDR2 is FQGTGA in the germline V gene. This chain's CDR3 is CASSYSGDLTEAFF. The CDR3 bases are TGTGCCAGCAGCTACTCAGGGGACCTCACTGAAGCTTTCTTT.

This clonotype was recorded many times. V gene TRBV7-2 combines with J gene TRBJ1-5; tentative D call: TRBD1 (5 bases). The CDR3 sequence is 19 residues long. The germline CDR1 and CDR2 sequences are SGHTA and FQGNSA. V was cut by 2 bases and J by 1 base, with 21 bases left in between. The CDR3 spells CASSLRWGGSGESNQPQHF. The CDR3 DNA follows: TGTGCCAGCAGCTTACGGTGGGGGGGGTCTGGGGAAAGCAATCAGCCCCAGCATTTT.

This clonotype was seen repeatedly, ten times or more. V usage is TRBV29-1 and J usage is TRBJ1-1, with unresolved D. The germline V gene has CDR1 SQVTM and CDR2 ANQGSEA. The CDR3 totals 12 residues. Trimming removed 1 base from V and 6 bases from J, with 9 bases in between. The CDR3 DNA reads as TGCAGCGTTGAAGGCGGAAAGGCTGAAGCTTTCTTT. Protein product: CSVEGGKAEAFF.

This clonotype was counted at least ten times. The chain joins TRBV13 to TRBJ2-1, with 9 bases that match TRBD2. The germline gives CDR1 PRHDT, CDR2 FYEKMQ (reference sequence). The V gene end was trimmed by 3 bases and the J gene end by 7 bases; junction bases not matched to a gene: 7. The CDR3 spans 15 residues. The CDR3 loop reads CASSFPTSGRNEQFF. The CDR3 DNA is TGTGCCAGCAGCTTCCCCACTAGCGGGCGGAATGAGCAGTTCTTC.

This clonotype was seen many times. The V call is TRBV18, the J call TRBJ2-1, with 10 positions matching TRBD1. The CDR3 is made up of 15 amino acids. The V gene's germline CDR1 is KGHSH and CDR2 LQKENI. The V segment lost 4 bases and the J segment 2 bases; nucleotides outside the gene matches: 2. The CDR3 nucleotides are TGTGCCAGCTCACACGGACAGGGGGCCTACAATGAGCAGTTCTTC. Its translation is CASSHGQGAYNEQFF.

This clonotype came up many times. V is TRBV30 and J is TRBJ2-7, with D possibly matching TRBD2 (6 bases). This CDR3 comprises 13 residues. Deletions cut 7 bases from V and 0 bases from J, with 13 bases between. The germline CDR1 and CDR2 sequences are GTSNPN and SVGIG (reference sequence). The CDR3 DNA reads TGTGCCTCCCTCGGGGGTAGCTCCTACGAGCAGTACGTC. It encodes CASLGGSSYEQYV.

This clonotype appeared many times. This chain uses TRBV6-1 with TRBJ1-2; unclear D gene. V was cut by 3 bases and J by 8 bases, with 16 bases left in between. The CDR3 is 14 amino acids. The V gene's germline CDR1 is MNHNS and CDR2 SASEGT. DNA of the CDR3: TGTGCCAGCAGTGACGTCGGGGTATTGAGGGGCTACACCTTC. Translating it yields CASSDVGVLRGYTF.

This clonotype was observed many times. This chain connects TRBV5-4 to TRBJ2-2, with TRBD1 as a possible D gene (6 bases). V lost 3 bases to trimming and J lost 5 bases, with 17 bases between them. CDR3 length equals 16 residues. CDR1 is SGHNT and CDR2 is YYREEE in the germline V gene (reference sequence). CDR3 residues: CASSSQGWVETGELFF. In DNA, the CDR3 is TGTGCCAGCAGCTCACAGGGATGGGTGGAAACCGGGGAGCTGTTTTTT.

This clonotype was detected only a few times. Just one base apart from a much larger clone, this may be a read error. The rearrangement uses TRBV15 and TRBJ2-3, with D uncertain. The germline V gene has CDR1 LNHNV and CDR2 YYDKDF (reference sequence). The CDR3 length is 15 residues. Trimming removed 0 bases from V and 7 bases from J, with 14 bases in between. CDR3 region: CATSRECDGPNTQYF. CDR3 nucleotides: TGTGCCACCAGCAGAGAGTGCGACGGCCCGAATACGCAGTATTTT.

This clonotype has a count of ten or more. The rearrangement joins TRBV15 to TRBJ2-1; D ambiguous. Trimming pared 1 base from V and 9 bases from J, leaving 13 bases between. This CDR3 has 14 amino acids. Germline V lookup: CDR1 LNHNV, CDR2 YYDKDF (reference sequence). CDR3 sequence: CATSRAEDVGEQFF. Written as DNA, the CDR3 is TGTGCCACCAGCAGAGCCGAGGATGTAGGTGAGCAGTTCTTC. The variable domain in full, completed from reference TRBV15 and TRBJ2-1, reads DAMVIQNPRYQVTQFGKPVTLSCSQTLNHNVMYWYQQKSSQAPKLLFHYYDKDFNNEADTPDNFQSRRPNTSFCFLDIRSPGLGDTAMYLCATSRAEDVGEQFFGPGTRLTVL.

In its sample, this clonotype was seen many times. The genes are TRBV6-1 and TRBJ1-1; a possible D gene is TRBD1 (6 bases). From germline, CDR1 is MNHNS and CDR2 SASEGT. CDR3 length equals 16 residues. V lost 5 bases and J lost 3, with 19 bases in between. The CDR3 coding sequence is TGTGCCAGCAGTCCACGACAGGCCAGGTGGGACACTGAAGCTTTCTTT. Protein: CASSPRQARWDTEAFF.

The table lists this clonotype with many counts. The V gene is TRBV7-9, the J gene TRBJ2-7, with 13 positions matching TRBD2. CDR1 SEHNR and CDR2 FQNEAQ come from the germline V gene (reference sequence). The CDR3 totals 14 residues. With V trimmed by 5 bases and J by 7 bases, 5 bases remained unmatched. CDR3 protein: CASSRTSGGGEQYV. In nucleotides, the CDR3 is TGTGCCAGCAGCCGGACTAGCGGGGGCGGGGAGCAGTACGTC.